The 7 T cell receptor beta chains given below trace back to one sample, sequenced in a study of blood T cell dynamics during melanoma immunotherapy (dated by TCRdb to about 2020). The sample's time point label, in plain terms: pre-treatment baseline. The method behind the library was the immunoSEQ multiplex PCR assay. TCRdb took this table from immuneACCESS and kept in-frame rearrangements with V and J called. Such tables lack part of the clones; where checked against another copy, unresolved V genes explain under half of the gap, and the rest is unexplained. A total of roughly 7,900 clones appear in this sample, around 84% of them only once. Together, the top ten hold 1% to 1.5% of the sample. The source material was blood, sampled from a patient treated with checkpoint blockade. The receptors derive from a human donor with melanoma.

This chain links TRBV9 with TRBJ2-3, with 8 bases aligning to TRBD2. Germline V gene sequence: CDR1 SGDLS, CDR2 YYNGEE. The CDR3 consists of 15 residues. Losses at the gene ends were 1 base for V and 4 bases for J; bases not matched to a gene: 5. Here the CDR3 DNA reads TGTGCCAGCAGCGTAAGCGGGAGAGAAGCAGATACGCAGTATTTT. This codes for CASSVSGREADTQYF.

The chain joins TRBV25-1 to TRBJ2-1, with D unresolved. Germline V gene data show CDR1 as MGHDK and CDR2 as SYGVNS. Trimming shortened V by 5 bases and J by 6 bases, and 8 bases separated the two germline ends. There are 12 residues in the CDR3. CDR3 region: CASSIVGNEQFF. The CDR3 DNA reads as TGTGCCAGCAGTATAGTGGGCAATGAGCAGTTCTTC.

This clone has only a few counts. The chain couples TRBV29-1 to TRBJ1-2, with TRBD1 matching over 8 bases. This CDR3 spans 9 amino acids. V lost 6 bases, J lost 11 bases, and 2 bases stayed unmatched. Germline CDR1 is SQVTM and CDR2 is ANQGSEA. Here the CDR3 DNA reads TGCAGCGTGGACAGGGAGTACACCTTC. Encoded protein: CSVDREYTF.

The rearrangement links TRBV7-6 to TRBJ2-5; D is ambiguous. V lost 3 bases to trimming and J lost 2 bases, with 7 bases between them. The germline V gene has CDR1 SGHVS and CDR2 FNYEAQ. This CDR3 comprises 13 residues. CDR3 region: CASSFVGQETQYF. In DNA form, the CDR3 reads TGTGCCAGCAGCTTTGTAGGGCAAGAGACCCAGTACTTC.

This clone was seen once. This chain links TRBV4-2 with TRBJ2-1, with 9 bases lining up with TRBD2. Trimming took 0 bases from V and 2 from J; bases not matched to a gene: 2. Germline lookup yields CDR1 LGHNA and CDR2 YNFKEQ. The length of the CDR3 is 16 residues. CDR3 DNA sequence: TGTGCCAGCAGCCAAGAAAGCGGGGGGACCTACAATGAGCAGTTCTTC. Translation: CASSQESGGTYNEQFF.

The chain combines TRBV9 with TRBJ2-5; 8 bases agree with TRBD2. CDR1 is SGDLS and CDR2 is YYNGEE in the germline V gene. The V and J ends lost 4 bases and 5 bases, in that order; junction bases with no gene match: 10. This CDR3 has 15 amino acids. CDR3: CASSPRDGRAETQYF. CDR3 in DNA: TGTGCCAGCAGCCCCCGAGACGGGAGGGCCGAGACCCAGTACTTC.

This chain uses TRBV25-1 with TRBJ1-2; no reliable D call. The germline CDR1 and CDR2 sequences are MGHDK and SYGVNS. V was clipped by 3 bases and J by 7 bases, with 15 bases between them. The CDR3 covers 14 residues. The CDR3 DNA reads as TGTGCCAGCAGTGAGACAACGGGAGGGCCTGGCTACACCTTC. The encoded protein is CASSETTGGPGYTF.